This T cell receptor (beta chain) comes out of a study of identical twins. TCRdb ran MiXCR on the 5' RACE reads and lists one entry per CDR3 protein. Of 600,000 to 700,000 distinct CDR3 sequences listed, about 20% were seen once; the top ten hold about 4.5%. In this sample, this clonotype turned up a few times. Trimming shortened V by 0 bases and J by 5 bases, and 18 bases separated the two germline ends. Germline-derived CDR1 and CDR2 are ENHRY and SYGVKD. The CDR3 covers 17 residues. These data are also associated with another study on T cells expressing NK-cell markers.

Source material: PBMCs. The clonotype was recovered from a young woman in good health. This sequence joins TRBV10-3 and TRBJ2-3; TRBD1 might be the D (5 bases). CDR3 DNA sequence: TGTGCCATCAGTGAGTCGGTTTTGACAGTCCCTGGAGATACGCAGTATTTT. It specifies CAISESVLTVPGDTQYF.